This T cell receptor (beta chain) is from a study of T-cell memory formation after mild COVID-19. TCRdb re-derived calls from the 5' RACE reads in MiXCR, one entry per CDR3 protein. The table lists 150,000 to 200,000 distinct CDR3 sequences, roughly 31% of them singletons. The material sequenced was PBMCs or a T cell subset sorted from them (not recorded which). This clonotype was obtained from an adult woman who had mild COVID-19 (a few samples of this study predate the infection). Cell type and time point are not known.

CDR3 residues: CASSEGLAGGIYEQYF. The CDR3 coding sequence is TGTGCCAGCAGTGAAGGCCTAGCGGGAGGGATCTACGAGCAGTACTTC. The genes are TRBV2 and TRBJ2-7; 12 positions match TRBD2. Germline loops: CDR1 SNHLY, CDR2 FYNNEI. Trimming at V came to 1 base and at J to 3 bases, leaving 4 bases not matched to a gene. The CDR3 runs 16 residues.